These 31 T cell receptor beta chains share one sample of origin, sequenced in a study of blood T cell repertoires in COVID-19. Some clones are missing from TCRdb's copy, which holds only in-frame ones; the method was immunoSEQ multiplex PCR. The sample lists under 90,000 clones, approximately 80% seen once, with around 43% in the top ten. The sample consisted of peripheral blood. The source of these receptors is a man aged 80 or over with acute or convalescent COVID-19.

The rearrangement links TRBV9 to TRBJ1-2, with 11 bases matching TRBD1. Trimming took 6 bases from V and 1 from J; bases not matched to a gene: 5. Germline loops: CDR1 SGDLS, CDR2 YYNGEE. The CDR3 totals 15 residues. This CDR3 reads CASMRTGGRNYGYTF. In DNA, the CDR3 is TGTGCCAGCATGAGGACAGGGGGCCGTAACTATGGCTACACCTTC.

This rearrangement joins TRBV28 to TRBJ1-3; D is uncertain. This CDR3 is 14 amino acids long. Trimming pared 5 bases from V and 0 bases from J, leaving 8 bases between. Germline CDR1 reads MDHEN; CDR2 reads SYDVKM. In DNA, the CDR3 is TGTGCCAGCAGTACAGAGTCCTCTGGAAACACCATATATTTT. The encoded protein is CASSTESSGNTIYF. Filled out from reference TRBV28 and TRBJ1-3, the complete variable domain reads DVKVTQSSRYLVKRTGEKVFLECVQDMDHENMFWYRQDPGLGLRLIYFSYDVKMKEKGDIPEGYSVSREKKERFSLILESASTNQTSMYLCASSTESSGNTIYFGEGSWLTVV.

This clone was counted a single time. This chain joins TRBV12-3 or TRBV12-4 and TRBJ1-6; maybe TRBD1 (5 bases). The CDR3 sequence is 13 residues long. The V end was cut by 3 bases, the J end by 10 bases, with 10 bases between. The CDR3 DNA sequence: TGTGCCAGCAGTTTTTGGGGGGACTCACCCCTCCACTTT. Protein product: CASSFWGDSPLHF.

The V and J genes are TRBV28 and TRBJ2-7, with TRBD1 identical over 10 bases. CDR1 MDHEN and CDR2 SYDVKM come from the germline V gene. CDR3 length: 14 residues. The V segment lost 8 bases and the J segment 5 bases; nucleotides outside the gene matches: 9. CDR3 sequence: CASGWTGGIHEQYF. As DNA, the CDR3 is TGTGCCAGCGGATGGACAGGGGGAATCCACGAGCAGTACTTC. The whole variable domain, filled in from reference TRBV28 and TRBJ2-7, reads DVKVTQSSRYLVKRTGEKVFLECVQDMDHENMFWYRQDPGLGLRLIYFSYDVKMKEKGDIPEGYSVSREKKERFSLILESASTNQTSMYLCASGWTGGIHEQYFGPGTRLTVT.

This chain links TRBV5-1 with TRBJ1-1, with D possibly being TRBD1 (6 bases). The CDR3 has 15 residues. The V end lost 0 bases, the J end lost 1 base, and 10 bases lay between the germline ends. Germline values: CDR1 SGHRS, CDR2 YFSETQ. The chain's CDR3 is CASSLGEGQNTEAFF. The CDR3 nucleotides read TGCGCCAGCAGCTTGGGGGAGGGACAGAACACTGAAGCTTTCTTT.

This rearrangement joins TRBV7-7 to TRBJ2-7, with D maybe TRBD2 (6 bases). The germline V gene encodes CDR1 SSHAT and CDR2 FNYEAQ (reference sequence). The length of the CDR3 is 17 residues. The CDR3 sequence: CASHGPMGGISSYEQYF. In DNA, the CDR3 is TGTGCTAGCCATGGGCCAATGGGCGGGATTAGCTCCTACGAGCAGTACTTC.

The gene calls are TRBV4-2 and TRBJ2-3; possible D gene TRBD1, 6 bases. This CDR3 is built from 14 residues. V lost 4 bases to trimming and J lost 1 base, with 9 bases between them. Germline CDR1 reads LGHNA; CDR2 reads YNFKEQ. Written as DNA, the CDR3 is TGTGCCAGCAGCCCACACAGGGGCACAGATACGCAGTATTTT. This sequence encodes CASSPHRGTDTQYF.

The chain couples TRBV25-1 to TRBJ2-3, with D possibly being TRBD2 (5 bases). The V and J ends lost 5 bases and 0 bases respectively, with 9 bases between them. Germline values: CDR1 MGHDK, CDR2 SYGVNS. CDR3 size: 14 residues. CDR3 region: CASSRADSTDTQYF. The DNA for the CDR3 is TGTGCCAGCAGTAGAGCGGATAGCACAGATACGCAGTATTTT.

The chain joins TRBV27 to TRBJ2-1; 10 bases match TRBD1. The CDR3 is 14 amino acids. CDR1 MNHEY and CDR2 SMNVEV come from the germline V gene (reference sequence). V shed 5 bases and J 7 bases; nucleotides not matched to a gene: 5. CDR3 loop: CASSLRQGANEQFF. Here the CDR3 DNA reads TGTGCCAGCAGTCTCCGACAGGGGGCGAATGAGCAGTTCTTC.

The rearrangement joins TRBV2 to TRBJ1-5; D call uncertain. This CDR3 has 14 residues. Trimming left V 7 bases short and J 0 bases short, with 10 bases between. Germline V CDR1 and CDR2: SNHLY, FYNNEI. The CDR3, as DNA: TGTGCCAGCAAGCCAACTCATAGCAATCAGCCCCAGCATTTT. Encoded protein: CASKPTHSNQPQHF. The variable domain in full, with the rest retrieved from reference TRBV2 and TRBJ1-5, is EPEVTQTPSHQVTQMGQEVILRCVPISNHLYFYWYRQILGQKVEFLVSFYNNEISEKSEIFDDQFSVERPDGSNFTLKIRSTKLEDSAMYFCASKPTHSNQPQHFGDGTRLSIL.

This chain uses TRBV19 with TRBJ1-1; D possibly corresponds to TRBD1 (6 bases). CDR1 and CDR2 from the germline V gene are LNHDA and SQIVND (reference sequence). V lost 0 bases and J 3 bases, leaving 11 bases between the germline ends. This CDR3 contains 15 residues. CDR3 sequence reads: CASSIDNRDDTEAFF. Written as DNA, the CDR3 is TGTGCCAGTAGTATAGATAACAGGGACGACACTGAAGCTTTCTTT.

Here the CDR3 DNA reads TGTGCCAGCAGCCAAGGCGGGGCTTCGAAGGTTCAGTACTTC. Translating gives CASSQGGASKVQYF. V gene TRBV3-1 (or the pseudogene TRBV3-2) combines with J gene TRBJ2-4; maybe TRBD2 (6 bases). CDR1 is LGHDT, CDR2 YNNKEL, per germline (reference sequence). The V gene lost 1 base and the J gene lost 11 bases, with 15 bases spanning the gap. The CDR3 is 14 amino acids.

V usage is TRBV29-1 and J usage is TRBJ2-7, with D perhaps matching TRBD1 (6 bases). The ends were cut back, 7 bases at V and 5 bases at J, with 12 bases in the middle. Germline V gene sequence: CDR1 SQVTM, CDR2 ANQGSEA. The CDR3 spans 11 residues. Here the CDR3 reads CSARGRDEQYF. The DNA for the CDR3 is TGCAGCGCCAGGGGTAGAGACGAGCAGTACTTC.

This chain links TRBV6-6 with TRBJ1-4; 7 bases align to TRBD1. The CDR3 covers 13 residues. After removal of 6 bases from V and 6 bases from J, the junction contained 4 bases not matched to a gene. Germline V gene data show CDR1 as MNHNY and CDR2 as SVGAGI (reference sequence). CDR3 amino acids: CASRPGQHEKLFF. The CDR3 DNA sequence: TGTGCCAGCAGGCCGGGACAGCATGAAAAACTGTTTTTT.

The chain uses TRBV6-5 and TRBJ1-2, with D tentatively TRBD1 (5 bases). CDR1 is MNHEY and CDR2 is SVGAGI in the germline V gene. CDR3 length: 16 amino acids. The ends were cut back, 2 bases at V and 5 bases at J, with 18 bases in the middle. CDR3 coding DNA: TGTGCCAGCAGTTACGGAGGGGTCTTTCAGGGATATGGCTACACCTTC. Translated: CASSYGGVFQGYGYTF.

This clone was observed a single time. The chain couples TRBV5-8 to TRBJ1-4; TRBD1 might be the D (5 bases). Germline loops: CDR1 SGHTS, CDR2 YDEGEE. The CDR3 has 14 amino acids. V lost 4 bases to trimming and J lost 8 bases, with 15 bases between them. The CDR3 DNA is TGTGCCAGCAGCGGGGGACCGACTAGGGAAAAACTGTTTTTT. This codes for CASSGGPTREKLFF.

The chain carries TRBV11-3 and TRBJ2-2; 9 bases align to TRBD1. Germline loops: CDR1 SGHNT, CDR2 YENEEA. The CDR3 covers 14 residues. The J segment lost 6 bases and the V segment lost 8 bases, leaving 7 bases of the junction unmatched. The CDR3 sequence: CASGPDRGAGELFF. The CDR3 bases are TGTGCCAGCGGCCCAGACAGGGGGGCCGGGGAGCTGTTTTTT.

V and J are TRBV2 and TRBJ2-3; 7 bases match TRBD2. This CDR3 is built from 14 residues. V trimming: 4 bases; J trimming: 3 bases; junction bases outside the gene matches: 4. Germline V gene sequence: CDR1 SNHLY, CDR2 FYNNEI. Here the CDR3 DNA reads TGTGCCAGCAGTGGAGGTAGCGGGACAGATACGCAGTATTTT. Its translation is CASSGGSGTDTQYF.

This chain joins TRBV30 and TRBJ2-7; 8 bases fit TRBD1. Germline V CDR1 and CDR2: GTSNPN, SVGIG (reference sequence). The CDR3 covers 14 residues. V shed 1 base, J shed 4 bases, and the junction held 6 bases outside the gene matches. As DNA, the CDR3 is TGTGCCTGGAGTGGAGCAGGGGGCGAGTACGAGCAGTACTTC. Amino acids: CAWSGAGGEYEQYF.

The J gene is TRBJ1-2, the V gene TRBV4-3; TRBD1 is a possible D gene (5 bases). Germline V gives CDR1 LGHNA, CDR2 YSLEER. V gave up 1 base and J gave up 4 bases, with 19 bases separating them. The CDR3 has 17 amino acids. DNA of the CDR3: TGCGCCAGCAGCCAAGGACAGACCCCACTCAGCCTCTATGGCTACACCTTC. Its protein is CASSQGQTPLSLYGYTF.

The chain couples TRBV6-2 or TRBV6-3 to TRBJ1-5, with TRBD1 as a possible D gene (6 bases). CDR1 is MNHEY, CDR2 SVGEGT, per germline. CDR3 length: 16 amino acids. V shed 2 bases and J shed 0 bases, with 11 bases lying between them. The CDR3 here is CASSYDSGASNQPQHF. CDR3 DNA sequence: TGTGCCAGCAGTTACGATTCAGGGGCTAGCAATCAGCCCCAGCATTTT.

In this sample, this clone turned up once. The chain links TRBV19 to TRBJ1-5; D may be TRBD1 (5 bases). The CDR3 is made up of 15 amino acids. From germline, CDR1 is LNHDA and CDR2 SQIVND (reference sequence). Trimming took 7 bases from V and 0 from J, leaving 13 bases between them. The CDR3, as DNA: TGTGCCAGTATCGAAGGGGCTTATAGCAATCAGCCCCAGCATTTT. Translated, it gives CASIEGAYSNQPQHF.

The gene calls are TRBV2 and TRBJ2-1; D remains ambiguous. Looked up from germline, CDR1 is SNHLY and CDR2 is FYNNEI. The CDR3 extends over 14 amino acids. Trimming shortened V by 3 bases and J by 7 bases, and 13 bases separated the two germline ends. The CDR3 sequence: CASSDDLLGNEQFF. CDR3 coding DNA: TGTGCCAGCAGTGATGACTTGCTTGGGAATGAGCAGTTCTTC.

The chain couples TRBV6-5 to TRBJ2-7; D might be TRBD1 (5 bases). This CDR3 is 14 amino acids long. CDR1 is MNHEY and CDR2 is SVGAGI in the germline V gene. Trimming removed 6 bases from V and 2 bases from J, with 14 bases in between. For the CDR3, the DNA is TGTGCCAGCAGCCGTCAGGGTCCAGCCTACGAGCAGTACTTC. This translates into CASSRQGPAYEQYF.

The chain recombines TRBV6-4 with TRBJ2-6, with a weak D call TRBD1 (5 bases). The CDR3 is made up of 15 amino acids. Trimming shortened V by 0 bases and J by 4 bases, and 7 bases separated the two germline ends. Germline CDR1 reads MRHNA; CDR2 reads SNTAGT. As DNA, the CDR3 is TGTGCCAGCAGTGACTCAGGGGCAGGGGCCAACGTCCTGACTTTC. Translation gives CASSDSGAGANVLTF.

The chain carries TRBV24-1 and TRBJ2-3; D gene unclear. The CDR3 is made up of 14 amino acids. The germline V and J ends were trimmed by 3 bases and 3 bases, with 9 bases remaining between them. Germline lookup yields CDR1 KGHDR and CDR2 SFDVKD. The CDR3 region is CATSDDLWTDTQYF. The DNA for the CDR3 is TGTGCCACCAGTGATGACTTGTGGACAGATACGCAGTATTTT.

V usage is TRBV4-3 and J usage is TRBJ2-1, with TRBD2 as a possible D gene (6 bases). V lost 1 base and J lost 0, with 10 bases in between. The CDR3 consists of 16 residues. Germline V lookup: CDR1 LGHNA, CDR2 YSLEER. In DNA form, the CDR3 reads TGCGCCAGCAGCCAAGGTGCCGGGAGCTCCTACAATGAGCAGTTCTTC. It yields the protein CASSQGAGSSYNEQFF.

The chain is built from TRBV28 and TRBJ1-5; D gene unclear. Trimming left V 5 bases short and J 6 bases short, with 14 bases between. The CDR3 is 14 residues long. Germline CDR1 is MDHEN and CDR2 is SYDVKM. The CDR3, as DNA: TGTGCCAGCAGTGGGGTCGAAGGGAGTCAGCCCCAGCATTTT. Translation gives CASSGVEGSQPQHF.

The CDR3 is CASSPENFGELFF. The CDR3 DNA sequence: TGTGCCAGCAGCCCGGAGAATTTCGGGGAGCTGTTTTTT. J is TRBJ2-2 and V is TRBV14, with no clear D. Germline V gene data show CDR1 as SGHDN and CDR2 as FVKESK. Trimming removed 4 bases at V and 7 bases at J, with 10 bases between. The CDR3 totals 13 residues.

A few counts support this clone. V is TRBV6-1 and J is TRBJ2-7, with TRBD1 matching over 7 bases. This CDR3 is 16 amino acids long. The V gene end was trimmed by 2 bases and the J gene end by 3 bases; junction bases not matched to a gene: 10. Germline values: CDR1 MNHNS, CDR2 SASEGT. Here the CDR3 reads CASSESGGTEYYEQYF. In nucleotides, the CDR3 is TGTGCCAGCAGTGAAAGTGGTGGGACAGAGTACTACGAGCAGTACTTC.

The chain employs TRBV29-1 and TRBJ1-1; D unresolved. There are 12 residues in the CDR3. Germline V gene sequence: CDR1 SQVTM, CDR2 ANQGSEA. The germline V and J ends were trimmed by 5 bases and 1 base, with 8 bases remaining between them. In DNA form, the CDR3 reads TGCAGCGTTAGCGATTGGAACACTGAAGCTTTCTTT. This gives the protein CSVSDWNTEAFF.